One T cell receptor beta chain is described in this entry. This receptor's antigen is unknown. No qualities accompany the bases; no much larger clone lies one base away. The data were obtained in a study of beta chain features in type 1 diabetes (dated by TCRdb to 2016 to 2018). About the study as a whole: Mean age, gender distribution, total cell number and subset yield were not different between patients and healthy donors. A total of 85 million to 110 million sorted cells were examined across all samples, and RNA yield correlated strongly with the number of cells per subset. The study compared the TCRB repertoires of sorted circulating CD4+ T cell subsets in recently diagnosed type 1 diabetes patients with those in matched healthy donors. Regulatory and stem cell-like memory subsets were isolated from only 8 patients and about eight healthy donors, whereas naive and central memory subsets came from all 28 donors.

Including cysteine and phenylalanine, the CDR3 has 13 amino acids. Only the CDR3 DNA is retained, 39 bases long and in frame from the first base. For CDR1 and CDR2, the germline V gene lists LGHNA and YNFKEQ. Relative to germline, V is 2 bases shorter and J is 3 bases shorter, with 6 bases between their ends. What the research found in general, with its limitations: Because cDNA rather than genomic DNA was sequenced, highly expressing activated cells could have been over-represented, although no difference in activation and CD3 levels was found between groups. A moderate but significant shortening of TCRB CDR3 length was observed in type 1 diabetes patients in all four CD4+ subsets. Shorter templates might have been favored by PCR, but patient and control samples were amplified and corrected together, so both groups would have been affected equally by any skew. Fewer insertions and more nucleotide deletions at VDJ recombination sites were observed in patients with type 1 diabetes, implying thymic rearrangement abnormalities. Naive, central memory and regulatory TCRB repertoires appeared to be more similar among patients than among healthy donors. Only small numbers of individuals were included in the HLA sub-analyses, which left unresolved whether HLA type had any influence on TCRB rearrangement.

The entire isolated RNA was reverse transcribed using the High Capacity cDNA Reverse Transcription Kit, and thus expressed TCRB transcripts were sequenced. Deep immunoSEQ sequencing was applied to naive, central memory and regulatory T cell samples, giving an average of about 3.57 million total reads per sample. Sorted cells were lysed in RLT buffer, and RNA was extracted using DNase-treated RNeasy Micro or Mini kits according to cell number. To prevent cross-contamination, each cell subset was processed individually, whereas patient and healthy donor samples were processed jointly. Using the immunoSEQ multiplex PCR, TCRB sequences were amplified from cDNA into 87-bp fragments spanning the CDR3 region. Sequencing of the amplicons was done on the Illumina HiSeq platform. Turning to the authors' computational methods: PCR bias was computationally corrected using synthetic template baselines, reads within Hamming distance 2 were collapsed, and singletons that could not be merged were discarded. Reads were aligned against IMGT to assign V, D and J genes, CDR3 length and insertions or deletions at six rearrangement sites. Clonotype counts were normalized to sorted cell number within each subset before computing true diversity and Gini coefficients with the tcR R package. The overlap coefficient, calculated on TCRB nucleotide sequences, was used to quantify repertoire sharing. Out-of-frame TCRB sequences from naive cells were analyzed as a proxy for the pre-selection repertoire. TCRdb carries this immuneACCESS record with in-frame sequences only. Its versions omit some clonotypes, under half of them owing to an unresolved V gene in the studies checked, with the rest unexplained. V, J and clone size derive from that table, while D and trimming were established from the DNA sequence. The sample table contains over 650,000 clones; only one count was recorded for 11% to 15% of them. The ten largest account for 0.035% to 0.04% of the sample.

From each donor, a single peripheral blood sample of 90 to 150 mL on average was drawn into heparinised tubes. A BD FACSAria II and a panel including CD45RO, CCR7, CD25, CD127, CD95 and CD27 were used to sort naive, central memory, regulatory and stem cell-like memory CD4+ T cells. Every sorted population had a purity above 95%. Right away, PBMCs were isolated by Lymphoprep density gradient centrifugation and were stained directly, with no culture step. So that batch effects would be minimized, each experiment stained and sorted samples in pairs, pairing one healthy donor with one patient. The chain is made from TRBV4-2 and TRBJ2-3; TRBD1 is a possible D gene, resting on 5 matching bases. The sample taken for sequencing was naive CD4+ T cells from blood. The sample's cell subset or site, from its label and the paper: true naive CD4+ T cells. This clonotype was sampled from a man between 18 and 29 years old with type 1 diabetes. In nucleotides, the sequence is TGTGCCAGCAGCCAACCAGGGACAGATACGCAGTATTTT. The translation is CASSQPGTDTQYF.